This TCR beta chain appears in the sequencing data of a study of regulatory T cells in long-lasting Graves disease. Study background: For a period under 3 months, newly diagnosed Graves' patients had taken antithyroid drugs. Overall study results and limits: TRBV28 was favored in persistent disease, as were TRBJ1-2 and TRBJ2-5.

The time point is: newly diagnosed GD, antithyroid drugs for less than 3 months. The TCR library was made from RNA extracted from PBMCs. This clonotype was counted at least ten times. Its antigen remains unidentified. Libraries of TCR beta came from iRepertoire HTBI primers plus Arm-PCR of CDR3 regions. Each CDR3 protein gets one entry after TCRdb re-called the multiplex PCR reads with MiXCR. The sample has 500,000 or so distinct CDR3 sequences, roughly 16% seen once; the top ten hold 9% to 15%. Per the germline V gene, CDR1 is MDHEN and CDR2 is SYDVKM. V was pared by 5 bases and J by 5 bases, with 7 bases between. This CDR3 comprises 11 residues. The sample was also linked to a second study, of T cells in Graves' hyperthyroidism and ophthalmopathy. That publication notes: With the HTBI primer set, the TCR CDR3 went through a first round of RT-PCR.

The sequence was collected from a man aged 40-50 years with Graves disease. The chain uses TRBV28 and TRBJ2-7; no reliable D call. The sequenced sample was peripheral blood mononuclear cells (PBMCs), obtained at new diagnosis, from a patient treated with antithyroid drugs. The CDR3 DNA sequence: TGTGCCAGCAGTCGCATCCACGAGCAGTACTTC. Its translation: CASSRIHEQYF.